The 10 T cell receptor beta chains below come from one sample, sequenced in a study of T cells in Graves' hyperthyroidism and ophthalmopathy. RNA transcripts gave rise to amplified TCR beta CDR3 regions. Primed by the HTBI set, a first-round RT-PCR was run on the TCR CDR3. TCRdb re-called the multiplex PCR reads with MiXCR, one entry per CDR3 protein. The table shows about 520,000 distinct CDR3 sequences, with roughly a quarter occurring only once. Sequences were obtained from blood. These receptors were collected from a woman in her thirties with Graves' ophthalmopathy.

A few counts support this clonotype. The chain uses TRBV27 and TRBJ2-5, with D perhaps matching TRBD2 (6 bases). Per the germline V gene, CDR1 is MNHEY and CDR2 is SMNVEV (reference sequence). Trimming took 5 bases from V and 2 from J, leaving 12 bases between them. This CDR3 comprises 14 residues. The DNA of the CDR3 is TGTGCCAGCAGTGGGCCGGGAGTTCAAGAGACCCAGTACTTC. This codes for CASSGPGVQETQYF.

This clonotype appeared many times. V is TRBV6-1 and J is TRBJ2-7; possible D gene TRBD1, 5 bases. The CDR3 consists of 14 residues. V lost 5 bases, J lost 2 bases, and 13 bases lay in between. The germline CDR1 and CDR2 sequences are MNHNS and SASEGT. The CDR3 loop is CASSRQQAAYEQYF. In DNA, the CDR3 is TGTGCCAGCAGTCGACAGCAAGCAGCCTACGAGCAGTACTTC.

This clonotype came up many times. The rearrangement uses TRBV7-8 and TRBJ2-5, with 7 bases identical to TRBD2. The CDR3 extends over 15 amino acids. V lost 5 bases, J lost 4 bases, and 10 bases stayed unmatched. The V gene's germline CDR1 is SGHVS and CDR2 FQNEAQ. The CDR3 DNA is TGTGCCAGCAGCACAATACTAGCGACGGCAGAGACCCAGTACTTC. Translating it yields CASSTILATAETQYF. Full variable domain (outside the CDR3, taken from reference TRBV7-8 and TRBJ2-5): GAGVSQSPRYKVAKRGQDVALRCDPISGHVSLFWYQQALGQGPEFLTYFQNEAQLDKSGLPSDRFFAERPEGSVSTLKIQRTQQEDSAVYLCASSTILATAETQYFGPGTRLLVL.

This CDR3 reads CASSTQGQGNTGELFF. CDR3 DNA: TGTGCCAGCAGTACGCAGGGACAGGGAAACACCGGGGAGCTGTTTTTT. The chain has TRBV27 and TRBJ2-2, with 9 bases aligning to TRBD1. With V trimmed by 5 bases and J by 2 bases, 6 bases remained unmatched. The germline V gene encodes CDR1 MNHEY and CDR2 SMNVEV (reference sequence). The CDR3 runs 16 residues.

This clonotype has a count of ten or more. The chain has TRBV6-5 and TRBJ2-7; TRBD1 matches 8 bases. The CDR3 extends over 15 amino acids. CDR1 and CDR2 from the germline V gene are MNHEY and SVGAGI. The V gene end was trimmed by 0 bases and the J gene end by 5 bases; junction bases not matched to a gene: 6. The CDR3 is CASSYSSGGQDEQYF. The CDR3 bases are TGTGCCAGCAGTTACTCCTCAGGGGGCCAAGACGAGCAGTACTTC.

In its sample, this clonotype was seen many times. CDR3 residues: CSVEGPGQGAGGYTF. Here the CDR3 DNA reads TGCAGCGTTGAGGGACCGGGACAGGGGGCTGGTGGCTACACCTTC. The chain recombines TRBV29-1 with TRBJ1-2; 12 positions match TRBD1. The germline gives CDR1 SQVTM, CDR2 ANQGSEA. With 3 bases clipped from V and 7 bases from J, the junction kept 9 bases outside the gene matches. This CDR3 region has 15 residues.

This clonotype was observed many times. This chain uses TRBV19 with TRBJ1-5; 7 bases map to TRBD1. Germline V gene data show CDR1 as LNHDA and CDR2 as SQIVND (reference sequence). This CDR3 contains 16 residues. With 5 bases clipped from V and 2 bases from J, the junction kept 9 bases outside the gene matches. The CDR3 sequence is CASSENRGAGNQPQHF. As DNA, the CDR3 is TGTGCCAGTAGTGAAAACAGGGGCGCGGGCAATCAGCCCCAGCATTTT.

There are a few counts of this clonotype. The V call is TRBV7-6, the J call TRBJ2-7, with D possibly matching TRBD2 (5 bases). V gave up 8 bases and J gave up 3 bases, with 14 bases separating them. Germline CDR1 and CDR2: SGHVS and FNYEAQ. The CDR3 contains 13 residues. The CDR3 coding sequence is TGTGCCAGCCCTCGACGGGAAAGCTACGAGCAGTACTTC. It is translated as CASPRRESYEQYF.

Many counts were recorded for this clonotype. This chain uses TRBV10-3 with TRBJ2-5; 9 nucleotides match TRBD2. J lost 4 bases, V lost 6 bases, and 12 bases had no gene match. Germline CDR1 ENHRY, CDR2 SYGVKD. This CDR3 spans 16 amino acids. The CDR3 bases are TGTGCCATCAGCGTCGGTCTAGCGGGGTTAGGAGAGACCCAGTACTTC. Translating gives CAISVGLAGLGETQYF.

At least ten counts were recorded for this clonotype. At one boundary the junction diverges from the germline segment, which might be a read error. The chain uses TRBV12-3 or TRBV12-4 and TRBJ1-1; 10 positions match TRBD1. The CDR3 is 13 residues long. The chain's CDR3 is CASSGTKPGQGNF. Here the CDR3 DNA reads TGTGCCAGCAGCGGGACCAAACCGGGACAGGGGAACTTT.